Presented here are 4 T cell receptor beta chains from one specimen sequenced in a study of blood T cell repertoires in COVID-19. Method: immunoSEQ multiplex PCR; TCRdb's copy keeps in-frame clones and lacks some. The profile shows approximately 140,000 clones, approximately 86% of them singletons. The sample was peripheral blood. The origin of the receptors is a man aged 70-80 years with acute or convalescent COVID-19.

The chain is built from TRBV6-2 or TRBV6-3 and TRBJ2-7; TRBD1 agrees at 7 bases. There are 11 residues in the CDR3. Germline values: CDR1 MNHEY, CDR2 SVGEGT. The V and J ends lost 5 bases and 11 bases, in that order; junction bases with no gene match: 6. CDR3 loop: CASSRQGFEYF. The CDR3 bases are TGTGCCAGCAGTCGACAGGGCTTCGAGTACTTC.

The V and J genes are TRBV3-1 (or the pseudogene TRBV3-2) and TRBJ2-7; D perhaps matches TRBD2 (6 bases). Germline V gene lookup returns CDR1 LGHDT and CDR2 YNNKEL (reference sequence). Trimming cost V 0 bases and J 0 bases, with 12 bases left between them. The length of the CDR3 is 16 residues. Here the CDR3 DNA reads TGTGCCAGCAGCCAAGATGGGAGGAGGGGCTCCTACGAGCAGTACTTC. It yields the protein CASSQDGRRGSYEQYF.

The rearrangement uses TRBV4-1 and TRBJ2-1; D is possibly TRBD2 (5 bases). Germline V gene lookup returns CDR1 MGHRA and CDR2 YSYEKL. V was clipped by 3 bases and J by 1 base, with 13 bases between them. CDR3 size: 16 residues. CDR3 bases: TGCGCCAGCAGCCACATCCTAACGGGGTCCTACAATGAGCAGTTCTTC. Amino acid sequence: CASSHILTGSYNEQFF.

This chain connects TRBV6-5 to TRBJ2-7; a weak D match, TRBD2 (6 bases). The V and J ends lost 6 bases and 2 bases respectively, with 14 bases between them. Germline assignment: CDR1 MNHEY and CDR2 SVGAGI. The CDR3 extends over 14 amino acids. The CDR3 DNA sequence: TGTGCCAGCAGGACAGCGGGCGGACCCTACGAGCAGTACTTC. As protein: CASRTAGGPYEQYF.